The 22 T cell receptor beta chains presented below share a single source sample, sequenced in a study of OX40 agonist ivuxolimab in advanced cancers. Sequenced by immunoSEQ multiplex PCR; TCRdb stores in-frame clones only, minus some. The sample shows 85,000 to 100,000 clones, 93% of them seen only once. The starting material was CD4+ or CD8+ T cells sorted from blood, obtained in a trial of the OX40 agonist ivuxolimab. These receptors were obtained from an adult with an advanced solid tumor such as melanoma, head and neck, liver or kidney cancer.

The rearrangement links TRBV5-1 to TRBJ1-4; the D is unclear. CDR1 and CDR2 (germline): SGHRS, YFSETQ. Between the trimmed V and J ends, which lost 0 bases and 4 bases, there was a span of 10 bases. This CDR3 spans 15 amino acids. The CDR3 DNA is TGCGCCAGCAGCTTGGGGGTCGCAGATAATGAAAAACTGTTTTTT. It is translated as CASSLGVADNEKLFF. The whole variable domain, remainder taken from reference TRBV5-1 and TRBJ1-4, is KAGVTQTPRYLIKTRGQQVTLSCSPISGHRSVSWYQQTPGQGLQFLFEYFSETQRNKGNFPGRFSGRQFSNSRSEMNVSTLELGDSALYLCASSLGVADNEKLFFGSGTQLSVL.

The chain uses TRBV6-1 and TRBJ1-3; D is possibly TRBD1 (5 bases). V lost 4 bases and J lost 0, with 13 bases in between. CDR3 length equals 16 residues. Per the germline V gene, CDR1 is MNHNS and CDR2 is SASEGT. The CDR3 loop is CASSVRDGSSGNTIYF. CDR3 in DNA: TGTGCCAGCAGTGTCCGGGACGGCAGCTCTGGAAACACCATATATTTT.

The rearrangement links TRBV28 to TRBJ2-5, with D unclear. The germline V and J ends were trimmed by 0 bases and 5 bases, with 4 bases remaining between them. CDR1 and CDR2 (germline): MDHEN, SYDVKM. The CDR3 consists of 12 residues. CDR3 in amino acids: CASSLWMETQYF. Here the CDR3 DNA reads TGTGCCAGCAGTTTATGGATGGAGACCCAGTACTTC.

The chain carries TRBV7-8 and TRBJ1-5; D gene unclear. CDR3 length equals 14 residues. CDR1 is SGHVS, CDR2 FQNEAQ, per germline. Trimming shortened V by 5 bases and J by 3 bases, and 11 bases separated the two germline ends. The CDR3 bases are TGTGCCAGCAGCCAAGACTCTTTCAATCAGCCCCAGCATTTT. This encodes CASSQDSFNQPQHF.

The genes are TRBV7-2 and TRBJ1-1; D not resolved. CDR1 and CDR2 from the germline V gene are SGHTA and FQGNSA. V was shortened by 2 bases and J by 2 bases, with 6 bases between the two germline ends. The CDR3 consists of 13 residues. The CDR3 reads CASSLRLNTEAFF. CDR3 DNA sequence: TGTGCCAGCAGCTTAAGGCTTAACACTGAAGCTTTCTTT.

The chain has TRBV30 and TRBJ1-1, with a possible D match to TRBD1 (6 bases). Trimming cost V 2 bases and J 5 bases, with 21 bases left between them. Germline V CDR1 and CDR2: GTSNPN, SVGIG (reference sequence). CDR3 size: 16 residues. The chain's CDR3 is CAWSHPWGRTGTEAFF. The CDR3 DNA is TGTGCCTGGAGTCACCCGTGGGGGCGGACGGGAACTGAAGCTTTCTTT. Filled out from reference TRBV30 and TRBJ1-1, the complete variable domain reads SQTIHQWPATLVQPVGSPLSLECTVEGTSNPNLYWYRQAAGRGLQLLFYSVGIGQISSEVPQNLSASRPQDRQFILSSKKLLLSDSGFYLCAWSHPWGRTGTEAFFGQGTRLTVV.

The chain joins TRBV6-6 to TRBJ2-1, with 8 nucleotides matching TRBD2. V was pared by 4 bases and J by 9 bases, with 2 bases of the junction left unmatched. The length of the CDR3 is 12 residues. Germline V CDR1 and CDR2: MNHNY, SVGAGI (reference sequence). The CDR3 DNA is TGTGCCAGCAGTTTCGGGGGGGTTGAGCAGTTCTTC. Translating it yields CASSFGGVEQFF.

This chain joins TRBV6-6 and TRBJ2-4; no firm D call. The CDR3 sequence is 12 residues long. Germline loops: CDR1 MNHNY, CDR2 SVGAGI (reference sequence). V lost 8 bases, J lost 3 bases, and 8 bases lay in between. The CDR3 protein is CASGWGKNIQYF. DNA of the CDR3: TGTGCCAGCGGATGGGGCAAAAACATTCAGTACTTC.

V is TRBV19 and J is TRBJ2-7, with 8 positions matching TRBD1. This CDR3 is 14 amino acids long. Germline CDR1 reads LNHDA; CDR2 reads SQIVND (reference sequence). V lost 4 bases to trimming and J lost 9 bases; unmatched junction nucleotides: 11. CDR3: CASSTQGAGLVQYF. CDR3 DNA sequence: TGTGCCAGTAGTACTCAGGGGGCAGGTCTCGTGCAGTACTTC.

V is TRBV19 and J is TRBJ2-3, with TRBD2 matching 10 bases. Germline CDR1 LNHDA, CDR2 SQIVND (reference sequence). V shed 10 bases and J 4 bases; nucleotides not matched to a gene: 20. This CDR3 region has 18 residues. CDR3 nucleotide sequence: TGTGCCACTCGAAGGCCTAGCGGGAGACAAGAAAGCCCAGATACGCAGTATTTT. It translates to CATRRPSGRQESPDTQYF.

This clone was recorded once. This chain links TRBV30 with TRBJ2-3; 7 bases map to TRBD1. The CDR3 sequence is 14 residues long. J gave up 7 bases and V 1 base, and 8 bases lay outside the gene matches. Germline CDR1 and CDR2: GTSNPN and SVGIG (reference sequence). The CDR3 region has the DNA TGTGCCTGGAGTGGGGGACAGTTTGGAAATACGCAGTATTTT. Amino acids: CAWSGGQFGNTQYF.

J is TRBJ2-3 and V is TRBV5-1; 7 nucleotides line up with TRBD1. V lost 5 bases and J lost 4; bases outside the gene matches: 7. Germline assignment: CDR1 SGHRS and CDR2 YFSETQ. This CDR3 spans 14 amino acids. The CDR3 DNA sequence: TGCGCCAGCAGAATGCAGACAGGGTCAGATACGCAGTATTTT. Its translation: CASRMQTGSDTQYF.

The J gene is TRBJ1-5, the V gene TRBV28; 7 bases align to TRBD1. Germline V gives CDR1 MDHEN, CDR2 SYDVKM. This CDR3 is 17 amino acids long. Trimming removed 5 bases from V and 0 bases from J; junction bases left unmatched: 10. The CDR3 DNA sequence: TGTGCCAGCAGTGTCCCGGGACAGTCGACTAGCAATCAGCCCCAGCATTTT. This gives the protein CASSVPGQSTSNQPQHF.

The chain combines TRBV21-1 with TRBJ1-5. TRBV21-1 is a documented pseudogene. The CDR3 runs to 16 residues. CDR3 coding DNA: TGTGCCAGCAGGGGGAGTTTTCATAGGCGCAATCAGCCCCAGCATTTT. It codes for CASRGSFHRRNQPQHF.

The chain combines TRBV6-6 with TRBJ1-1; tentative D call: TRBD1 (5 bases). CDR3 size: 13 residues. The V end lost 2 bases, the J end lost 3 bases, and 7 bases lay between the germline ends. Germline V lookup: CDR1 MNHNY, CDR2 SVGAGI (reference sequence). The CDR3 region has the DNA TGTGCCAGCAGTTACCTCAGGGACACTGAAGCTTTCTTT. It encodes CASSYLRDTEAFF.

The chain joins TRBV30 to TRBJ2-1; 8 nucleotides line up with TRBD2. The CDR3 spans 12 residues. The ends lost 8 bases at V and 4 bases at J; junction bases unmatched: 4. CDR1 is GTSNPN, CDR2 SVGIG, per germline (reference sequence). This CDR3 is CAVRGVYNEQFF. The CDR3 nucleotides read TGTGCCGTGCGGGGGGTTTACAATGAGCAGTTCTTC.

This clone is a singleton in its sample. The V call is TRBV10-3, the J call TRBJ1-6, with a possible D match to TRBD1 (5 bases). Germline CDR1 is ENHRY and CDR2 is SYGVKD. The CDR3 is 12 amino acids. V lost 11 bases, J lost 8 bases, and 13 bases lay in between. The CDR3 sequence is CAVKGFDSPLHF. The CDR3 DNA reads TGTGCCGTTAAGGGGTTTGATTCACCCCTCCACTTT.

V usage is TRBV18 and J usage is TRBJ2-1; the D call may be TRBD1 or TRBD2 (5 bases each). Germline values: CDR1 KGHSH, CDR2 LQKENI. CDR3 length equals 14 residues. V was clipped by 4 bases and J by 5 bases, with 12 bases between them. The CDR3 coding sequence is TGTGCCAGCTCACAGTCTGGGGGACACAATGAGCAGTTCTTC. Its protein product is CASSQSGGHNEQFF.

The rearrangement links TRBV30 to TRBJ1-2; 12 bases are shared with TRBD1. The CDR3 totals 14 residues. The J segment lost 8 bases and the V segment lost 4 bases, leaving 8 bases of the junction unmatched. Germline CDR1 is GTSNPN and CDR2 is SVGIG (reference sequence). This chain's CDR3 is CAWTRGQGAGGYTF. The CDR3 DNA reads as TGTGCCTGGACCAGGGGACAGGGGGCGGGAGGCTACACCTTC.

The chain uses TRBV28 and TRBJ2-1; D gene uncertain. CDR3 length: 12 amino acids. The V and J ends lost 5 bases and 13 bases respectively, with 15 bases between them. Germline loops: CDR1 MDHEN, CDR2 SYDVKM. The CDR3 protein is CASSRKSLPQFF. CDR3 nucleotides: TGTGCCAGCAGTCGAAAGAGTCTCCCTCAGTTCTTC.

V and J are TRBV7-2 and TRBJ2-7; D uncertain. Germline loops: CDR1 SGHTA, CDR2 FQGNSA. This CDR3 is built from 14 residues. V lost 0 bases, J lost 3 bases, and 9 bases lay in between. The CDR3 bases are TGTGCCAGCAGCTTAGCGACAAGAAACTACGAGCAGTACTTC. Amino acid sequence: CASSLATRNYEQYF.

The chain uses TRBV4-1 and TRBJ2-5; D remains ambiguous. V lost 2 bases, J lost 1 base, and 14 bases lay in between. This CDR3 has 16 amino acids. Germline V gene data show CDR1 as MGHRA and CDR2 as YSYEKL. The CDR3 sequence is CASSQLDGHPQETQYF. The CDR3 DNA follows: TGCGCCAGCAGCCAATTGGACGGTCACCCCCAAGAGACCCAGTACTTC.